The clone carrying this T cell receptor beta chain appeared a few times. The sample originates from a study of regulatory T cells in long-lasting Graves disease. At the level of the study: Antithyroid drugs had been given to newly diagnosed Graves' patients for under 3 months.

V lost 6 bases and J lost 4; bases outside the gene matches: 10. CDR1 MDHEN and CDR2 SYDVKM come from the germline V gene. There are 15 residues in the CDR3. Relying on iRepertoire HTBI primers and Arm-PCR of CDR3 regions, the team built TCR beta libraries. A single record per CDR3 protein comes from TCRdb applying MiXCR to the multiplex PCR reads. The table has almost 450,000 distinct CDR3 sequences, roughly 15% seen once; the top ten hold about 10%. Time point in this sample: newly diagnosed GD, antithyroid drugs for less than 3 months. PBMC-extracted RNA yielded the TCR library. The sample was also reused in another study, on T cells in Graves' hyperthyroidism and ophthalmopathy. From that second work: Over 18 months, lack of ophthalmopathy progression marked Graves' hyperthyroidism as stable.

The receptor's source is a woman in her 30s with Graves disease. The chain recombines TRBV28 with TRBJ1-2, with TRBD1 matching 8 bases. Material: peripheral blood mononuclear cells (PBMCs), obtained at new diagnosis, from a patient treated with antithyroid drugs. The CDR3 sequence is CASRTPRTGFYGYTF. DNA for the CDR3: TGTGCCAGCAGAACCCCCAGGACAGGGTTCTATGGCTACACCTTC.